These 31 T cell receptor beta chains originate from one sample sequenced in a study of cytomegalovirus exposure and HLA in healthy donors (dated 2017 in TCRdb). The library was built by means of the immunoSEQ multiplex PCR assay. For the multiplex PCR, a mixture combining 60 forward primers for TCR Vbeta segments and 13 reverse primers for TCR Jbeta segments was used. The table comes from immuneACCESS by way of TCRdb, which keeps in-frame sequences with V and J called. Part of the clones is missing from these tables; in studies checked, under half for an unresolved V gene and the rest for unknown reasons. The sample table holds around 70,000 clones, of which roughly 82% were seen once. Roughly 12% of the sample belongs to the ten largest clones. Sequencing used PBMCs. The receptor set was obtained from a man aged 70-80 years in good health and CMV-seronegative.

The V call is TRBV18, the J call TRBJ1-1, with D unclear. V lost 1 base and J lost 6, with 15 bases in between. The CDR3 has 15 amino acids. Per the germline V gene, CDR1 is KGHSH and CDR2 is LQKENI. CDR3 in DNA: TGTGCCAGCTCACCACGTCCGGGGAACCACGCTGAAGCTTTCTTT. Its protein is CASSPRPGNHAEAFF.

This chain joins TRBV29-1 and TRBJ2-3, with D perhaps matching TRBD2 (6 bases). This CDR3 is 11 amino acids long. Germline values: CDR1 SQVTM, CDR2 ANQGSEA. V was clipped by 7 bases and J by 9 bases, with 14 bases between them. Here the CDR3 reads CSGGIGGTQYF. The CDR3, as DNA: TGCAGCGGAGGCATCGGGGGAACGCAGTATTTT.

By sample share, this clone is medium-sized. Germline is not matched at one junction end, which may reflect a read error. The chain is built from TRBV6-5 and TRBJ2-6; D call uncertain. Per germline, CDR1 MNHEY and CDR2 SVGAGI. The CDR3 consists of 8 residues. Here the CDR3 reads CASSRSFF. The CDR3 DNA reads TGTGCCAGCAGTCGTTCGTTTTTT.

V is TRBV7-2 and J is TRBJ1-1; 8 bases fit TRBD1. The germline V gene has CDR1 SGHTA and CDR2 FQGNSA. CDR3 length equals 14 residues. V was clipped by 5 bases and J by 6 bases; unmatched bases: 8. Here the CDR3 reads CASSLPDRDSEAFF. In nucleotides, the CDR3 is TGTGCCAGCAGCCTCCCGGACAGGGACTCTGAAGCTTTCTTT.

The V call is TRBV2, the J call TRBJ1-5; D gene unclear. CDR3 length: 15 amino acids. V lost 4 bases to trimming and J lost 1 base, with 11 bases between them. In germline, CDR1 is SNHLY, CDR2 FYNNEI. CDR3 loop: CASSGSPRSNQPQHF. Written as DNA, the CDR3 is TGTGCCAGCAGTGGTTCACCTAGGAGCAATCAGCCCCAGCATTTT.

V and J are TRBV19 and TRBJ2-7; no clear D. Between the trimmed V and J ends, which lost 5 bases and 2 bases, there was a span of 10 bases. The CDR3 loop spans 13 amino acids. In germline, CDR1 is LNHDA, CDR2 SQIVND (reference sequence). CDR3: CASSYTSAYEQYF. The CDR3 nucleotides are TGTGCCAGTAGTTACACCAGCGCCTACGAGCAGTACTTC.

The V gene is TRBV7-3, the J gene TRBJ2-3, with TRBD2 matching over 9 bases. V dropped 5 bases and J dropped 3; count of bases not matched to a gene: 9. The germline CDR1 and CDR2 sequences are SGHTA and FQGTGA. CDR3 length: 16 amino acids. DNA of the CDR3: TGTGCCAGCAGCCCGGGGGCTAGCGGGAAAACAGATACGCAGTATTTT. This gives the protein CASSPGASGKTDTQYF.

V is TRBV18 and J is TRBJ2-3; D is perhaps TRBD1 (6 bases). Germline CDR1 KGHSH, CDR2 LQKENI. This CDR3 is 16 amino acids long. Trimming left V 3 bases short and J 0 bases short, with 13 bases between. The CDR3 nucleotides read TGTGCCAGCTCACCGTCAGGGGCCGTTAGCACAGATACGCAGTATTTT. This encodes CASSPSGAVSTDTQYF.

The chain links TRBV13 to TRBJ2-3; no reliable D call. V was pared by 5 bases and J by 2 bases, with 11 bases between. There are 14 residues in the CDR3. CDR1 and CDR2 from the germline V gene are PRHDT and FYEKMQ (reference sequence). The CDR3, as DNA: TGTGCCAGCAGCCCTATAGATATCACAGATACGCAGTATTTT. Translating it yields CASSPIDITDTQYF.

J is TRBJ2-1 and V is TRBV5-1; 11 nucleotides align to TRBD2. Germline V CDR1 and CDR2: SGHRS, YFSETQ. V lost 4 bases and J lost 8; bases outside the gene matches: 8. The CDR3 extends over 15 amino acids. The CDR3 DNA reads TGCGCCAGCAGCGCCGTAGCGGGAGGGACGGATGAGCAGTTCTTC. Its translation is CASSAVAGGTDEQFF. Variable domain in full (rest from reference TRBV5-1 and TRBJ2-1): KAGVTQTPRYLIKTRGQQVTLSCSPISGHRSVSWYQQTPGQGLQFLFEYFSETQRNKGNFPGRFSGRQFSNSRSEMNVSTLELGDSALYLCASSAVAGGTDEQFFGPGTRLTVL.

The chain joins TRBV18 to TRBJ2-3; 16 bases fit TRBD2. Per germline, CDR1 KGHSH and CDR2 LQKENI. Germline trimming cut 3 bases from V and 5 bases from J; bases unmatched to any gene: 5. The CDR3 is made up of 17 amino acids. The DNA of the CDR3 is TGTGCCAGCTCACCGGGACTAGCGGGGGGGATGAGAGATACGCAGTATTTT. It specifies CASSPGLAGGMRDTQYF. Full variable domain (remainder filled in from reference TRBV18 and TRBJ2-3): NAGVMQNPRHLVRRRGQEARLRCSPMKGHSHVYWYRQLPEEGLKFMVYLQKENIIDESGMPKERFSAEFPKEGPSILRIQQVVRGDSAAYFCASSPGLAGGMRDTQYFGPGTRLTVL.

This clone is judged large (0.1 to 1%). V is TRBV5-5 and J is TRBJ1-5; D might be TRBD1 (6 bases). Deletions cut 5 bases from V and 3 bases from J, with 15 bases between. The CDR3 extends over 15 amino acids. Looked up from germline, CDR1 is SGHKS and CDR2 is YYEKEE (reference sequence). The CDR3 DNA is TGTGCCAGCAGTCAACTTGCAGGGGACAATCAGCCCCAGCATTTT. Its translation is CASSQLAGDNQPQHF.

The table lists this clone with a few counts. The chain combines TRBV5-6 with TRBJ2-4, with a tentative D call TRBD1 (6 bases). The V and J ends lost 0 bases and 7 bases respectively, with 11 bases between them. CDR3 length equals 14 residues. Looked up from germline, CDR1 is SGHDT and CDR2 is YYEEEE. CDR3 residues: CASSLGPGDNIQYF. DNA for the CDR3: TGTGCCAGCAGCTTGGGTCCAGGGGATAACATTCAGTACTTC. Full variable domain (remainder filled in from reference TRBV5-6 and TRBJ2-4): DAGVTQSPTHLIKTRGQQVTLRCSPKSGHDTVSWYQQALGQGPQFIFQYYEEEERQRGNFPDRFSGHQFPNYSSELNVNALLLGDSALYLCASSLGPGDNIQYFGAGTRLSVL.

This clone was seen once. The rearrangement uses TRBV5-1 and TRBJ2-5; 7 positions agree with TRBD1. Trimming cost V 4 bases and J 5 bases; bases outside gene matches: 5. The CDR3 consists of 13 residues. Germline assignment: CDR1 SGHRS and CDR2 YFSETQ. CDR3 residues: CASSRDRAETQYF. The CDR3 DNA is TGCGCCAGCAGCCGTGACAGGGCTGAGACCCAGTACTTC.

This clone was detected once. The chain uses TRBV28 and TRBJ2-5, with a possible D match to TRBD1 (5 bases). V gave up 10 bases and J gave up 5 bases, with 17 bases separating them. Germline CDR1 is MDHEN and CDR2 is SYDVKM. This CDR3 is 13 amino acids long. DNA of the CDR3: TGTGCCACCACATCAGGGATCTGGGAGACCCAGTACTTC. Translation: CATTSGIWETQYF.

The J gene is TRBJ1-2, the V gene TRBV18, with D unresolved. V lost 3 bases, J lost 6 bases, and 14 bases lay in between. Germline V gives CDR1 KGHSH, CDR2 LQKENI. The CDR3 is made up of 14 amino acids. CDR3 in DNA: TGTGCCAGCTCACCCGCAGAGAACAGCCATGGCTACACCTTC. Translation: CASSPAENSHGYTF.

The chain carries TRBV28 and TRBJ1-2, with 10 bases identical to TRBD1. Trimming took 7 bases from V and 4 from J; bases not matched to a gene: 9. Germline V gene sequence: CDR1 MDHEN, CDR2 SYDVKM. CDR3 length: 15 residues. The CDR3 sequence: CASTSGDRGVYGYTF. Written as DNA, the CDR3 is TGTGCCAGCACGAGCGGGGACAGGGGAGTCTATGGCTACACCTTC.

V usage is TRBV2 and J usage is TRBJ2-7; 9 bases map to TRBD1. Germline assignment: CDR1 SNHLY and CDR2 FYNNEI. V dropped 6 bases and J dropped 5; count of bases not matched to a gene: 14. The CDR3 sequence is 16 residues long. CDR3 nucleotide sequence: TGTGCCAGCAGAAGGAGGGGAGGGACAGGGTTAAACGAGCAGTACTTC. Encoded protein: CASRRRGGTGLNEQYF.

This clone turned up a few times. The chain employs TRBV6-1 and TRBJ2-7; the match to TRBD1 covers 9 bases. Germline V lookup: CDR1 MNHNS, CDR2 SASEGT. The CDR3 sequence is 17 residues long. Germline trimming cut 4 bases from V and 3 bases from J; bases unmatched to any gene: 13. This CDR3 is CASSVITGGANIYEQYF. The CDR3 DNA sequence: TGTGCCAGCAGTGTAATTACAGGGGGCGCAAATATCTACGAGCAGTACTTC.

V and J are TRBV29-1 and TRBJ2-3, with TRBD2 matching 10 bases. Trimming cost V 0 bases and J 4 bases; bases outside gene matches: 4. CDR1 SQVTM and CDR2 ANQGSEA come from the germline V gene. This CDR3 is 15 amino acids long. CDR3 amino acids: CSVEDGLAVSDTQYF. DNA for the CDR3: TGCAGCGTTGAAGACGGACTAGCGGTGTCAGATACGCAGTATTTT.

V is TRBV27 and J is TRBJ2-7; the match to TRBD1 covers 10 bases. V shed 3 bases and J 0 bases; nucleotides not matched to a gene: 2. This CDR3 contains 15 residues. Germline CDR1 MNHEY, CDR2 SMNVEV (reference sequence). CDR3 in amino acids: CASSLDRGSSYEQYF. In nucleotides, the CDR3 is TGTGCCAGCAGTTTGGACAGGGGGAGCTCCTACGAGCAGTACTTC.

This clone was detected only a few times. The chain has TRBV5-5 and TRBJ1-3; D is ambiguous. CDR1 and CDR2 from the germline V gene are SGHKS and YYEKEE (reference sequence). CDR3 size: 17 residues. Trimming cost V 0 bases and J 0 bases, with 13 bases left between them. CDR3 residues: CASSLAFITGSGNTIYF. In nucleotides, the CDR3 is TGTGCCAGCAGCTTGGCCTTCATCACTGGCTCTGGAAACACCATATATTTT.

The chain couples TRBV29-1 to TRBJ2-3, with TRBD2 matching over 8 bases. Germline V gene lookup returns CDR1 SQVTM and CDR2 ANQGSEA. V shed 5 bases and J 0 bases; nucleotides not matched to a gene: 1. The CDR3 covers 13 residues. The CDR3 DNA is TGCAGCGTTCCTAGCGGGAGCACAGATACGCAGTATTTT. Residues: CSVPSGSTDTQYF.

The table lists this clone with a few counts. V and J are TRBV7-9 and TRBJ1-5; 11 bases match TRBD1. After removal of 5 bases from V and 4 bases from J, the junction contained 4 bases not matched to a gene. Germline lookup yields CDR1 SEHNR and CDR2 FQNEAQ (reference sequence). The CDR3 has 15 amino acids. This CDR3 reads CASSGGQGENQPQHF. The CDR3 DNA is TGTGCCAGCAGCGGGGGACAGGGGGAAAATCAGCCCCAGCATTTT.

The chain combines TRBV7-2 with TRBJ1-3; 7 nucleotides agree with TRBD1. The CDR3 runs to 15 residues. Germline V gene lookup returns CDR1 SGHTA and CDR2 FQGNSA. Losses at the gene ends were 4 bases for V and 2 bases for J; bases not matched to a gene: 5. The CDR3 DNA reads TGTGCCAGCAGCTCCAAGGGACAGCCTGGAAACACCATATATTTT. It specifies CASSSKGQPGNTIYF.

The chain uses TRBV7-8 and TRBJ1-6, with 8 bases identical to TRBD1. Unmatched junction bases numbered 4, after V lost 5 bases and J lost 7 bases. Germline CDR1 and CDR2: SGHVS and FQNEAQ. This CDR3 comprises 14 residues. The CDR3 spells CASSTRDRNSPLHF. The CDR3 nucleotides are TGTGCCAGCAGCACCCGGGACAGGAATTCACCCCTCCACTTT.

This clone showed up just once. One junction end disagrees with the germline gene, perhaps due to a read error. This sequence joins TRBV7-7 and TRBJ2-7; 10 bases agree with TRBD1. Germline V gene data show CDR1 as SSHAT and CDR2 as FNYEAQ (reference sequence). This CDR3 has 13 residues. The CDR3, as DNA: TGTGCTAGCAGCCCGGACAGGGGGTATGAGCAGTACTTC. Residues: CASSPDRGYEQYF.

The chain is built from TRBV9 and TRBJ1-2; D unclear. From germline, CDR1 is SGDLS and CDR2 YYNGEE. The CDR3 is 15 residues long. The ends were cut back, 4 bases at V and 0 bases at J, with 13 bases in the middle. CDR3 in amino acids: CASSPGTIANYGYTF. The CDR3 DNA follows: TGTGCCAGCAGCCCGGGTACCATAGCTAACTATGGCTACACCTTC.

This chain joins TRBV18 and TRBJ1-5; D is uncertain. This CDR3 has 14 residues. Looked up from germline, CDR1 is KGHSH and CDR2 is LQKENI. V lost 2 bases and J 1 base, leaving 6 bases between the germline ends. The CDR3 reads CASSPNLSNQPQHF. The CDR3 DNA reads as TGTGCCAGCTCACCAAACCTAAGCAATCAGCCCCAGCATTTT.

This clone was seen a single time. The chain links TRBV7-9 to TRBJ1-5; D may be TRBD1 (5 bases). V dropped 4 bases and J dropped 5 bases, with 12 bases sitting between them. The germline gives CDR1 SEHNR, CDR2 FQNEAQ (reference sequence). The CDR3 length is 14 residues. CDR3 residues: CASSSRQTDQPQHF. CDR3 nucleotide sequence: TGTGCCAGCAGCTCAAGACAGACCGATCAGCCCCAGCATTTT. The full variable domain, rest sourced from reference TRBV7-9 and TRBJ1-5, is DTGVSQNPRHKITKRGQNVTFRCDPISEHNRLYWYRQTLGQGPEFLTYFQNEAQLEKSRLLSDRFSAERPKGSFSTLEIQRTEQGDSAMYLCASSSRQTDQPQHFGDGTRLSIL.

V gene TRBV30 combines with J gene TRBJ2-1; D gene uncertain. This CDR3 spans 11 amino acids. CDR1 is GTSNPN, CDR2 SVGIG, per germline (reference sequence). Trimming took 2 bases from V and 4 from J, leaving 3 bases between them. CDR3 sequence reads: CAWSQYNEQFF. The CDR3 DNA reads TGTGCCTGGAGTCAATACAATGAGCAGTTCTTC. The variable domain in full, completed from reference TRBV30 and TRBJ2-1, reads SQTIHQWPATLVQPVGSPLSLECTVEGTSNPNLYWYRQAAGRGLQLLFYSVGIGQISSEVPQNLSASRPQDRQFILSSKKLLLSDSGFYLCAWSQYNEQFFGPGTRLTVL.